The text below deals with one T cell receptor beta chain. Its antigen remains unknown. Some clones are missing from TCRdb's copy, which holds only in-frame ones; the method was immunoSEQ multiplex PCR. This table has some 76,000 clones, roughly 95% appearing once. The sample comes from a study of cytomegalovirus exposure and HLA in healthy donors. Study-wide points: CMV antigen specificity was confirmed in vitro for a few CMV-associated chains. The study labeled 150 or so TCR beta chains cytomegalovirus-associated.

The donors were in the roughly 130-subject validation cohort, distinct from the 666-subject first cohort. The germline V gene encodes CDR1 SGHNT and CDR2 YENEEA. This CDR3 contains 15 residues. Between the trimmed V and J ends, which lost 8 bases and 2 bases, there was a span of 18 bases. The clonotype originates from a young woman in good health and CMV-seropositive. Sequenced: PBMCs. V and J are TRBV11-3 and TRBJ1-2, with D possibly being TRBD1 (5 bases). CDR3 in amino acids: CASRLGTGDNYGYTF. DNA of the CDR3: TGTGCCAGCCGCCTAGGAACAGGTGACAACTATGGCTACACCTTC. Combining the CDR3 with reference TRBV11-3 and TRBJ1-2 gives the whole variable domain EAGVVQSPRYKIIEKKQPVAFWCNPISGHNTLYWYLQNLGQGPELLIRYENEEAVDDSQLPKDRFSAERLKGVDSTLKIQPAELGDSAVYLCASRLGTGDNYGYTFGSGTRLTVV.